This passage covers 2 T cell receptor beta chains from one sample sequenced in a study of monozygotic twins with inflammatory bowel disease. From its re-call of the 5' RACE reads, TCRdb lists each CDR3 protein once, without DNA. The sample data list 150,000 to 200,000 distinct CDR3 sequences. Sequenced sample: blood. The receptors here all came from a human donor with ulcerative colitis or Crohn's disease, or a healthy co-twin of an affected twin (not recorded which).

This chain links TRBV28 with TRBJ2-7; TCRdb designates TRBD2, a call that cannot be tested without DNA. The CDR3 is made up of 23 amino acids. The V gene's germline CDR1 is MDHEN and CDR2 SYDVKM. CDR3 sequence: CASSFPSTGTQIGLSDLSYEQYF. Complete variable domain (other parts from reference TRBV28 and TRBJ2-7): DVKVTQSSRYLVKRTGEKVFLECVQDMDHENMFWYRQDPGLGLRLIYFSYDVKMKEKGDIPEGYSVSREKKERFSLILESASTNQTSMYLCASSFPSTGTQIGLSDLSYEQYFGPGTRLTVT.

The chain is built from TRBV28 and TRBJ2-7; TCRdb's D call of TRBD2 is untestable without DNA. The CDR3 is 15 residues long. Per germline, CDR1 MDHEN and CDR2 SYDVKM. This CDR3 is CASTPGLALNYEQYF.